What follows are 3 T cell receptor beta chains derived from one specimen sequenced in a study of blood T cell repertoires in COVID-19. Data came from immunoSEQ multiplex PCR; TCRdb stores just in-frame clones and leaves some out. Altogether a few hundred thousand clones are present, roughly 87% being singletons, with the ten largest covering roughly 1%. The source material was PBMCs or T cells enriched from blood (not recorded which). These receptors were collected from a young woman who had recovered from COVID-19.

The chain has TRBV2 and TRBJ2-7; perhaps TRBD1 as D (5 bases). Germline CDR1 reads SNHLY; CDR2 reads FYNNEI. This CDR3 has 14 amino acids. Trimming stripped 8 bases from V and 0 bases from J, with 14 bases between. The CDR3 here is CASLVDSYSYEQYF. CDR3 nucleotide sequence: TGTGCCAGCCTTGTTGACAGTTACTCCTACGAGCAGTACTTC.

As DNA, the CDR3 is TGTGCCAGCAGTCCCCGTCCCGGGCCCCAGCATTTT. Translated, it gives CASSPRPGPQHF. J is TRBJ1-5 and V is TRBV28; D remains unclear. V lost 5 bases and J lost 9, with 11 bases in between. CDR1 is MDHEN and CDR2 is SYDVKM in the germline V gene. The CDR3 covers 12 residues.

This chain links TRBV11-3 with TRBJ1-1, with a tentative D call TRBD1 (6 bases). Germline assignment: CDR1 SGHNT and CDR2 YENEEA. The CDR3 is made up of 17 amino acids. V gave up 5 bases and J gave up 1 base, with 20 bases separating them. CDR3: CASSRGGLGHKNTEAFF. CDR3 coding DNA: TGTGCCAGCAGCCGGGGGGGTTTGGGACACAAGAACACTGAAGCTTTCTTT.